The rows below give T cell receptor beta chains drawn from one sample of a study of blood T cell repertoires in COVID-19. Assay: immunoSEQ multiplex PCR; the TCRdb copy retains only in-frame clones and omits some. The sample includes approximately 60,000 clones, over 80% seen only once; the top ten take 3% to 4.5%. The sample taken for sequencing was peripheral blood. Receptors were obtained from a woman over 75 with acute or convalescent COVID-19. The CDR3 runs from the conserved cysteine through the conserved F or W. Each record gives: clone size, V gene, D gene, J gene, CDR3 protein, CDR3 DNA. D genes are given only for firm matches. Clone size is given for some rows only: seen once, a few or many times, or a class if the clone is expanded.

abundance: NA; v_gene: TRBV2; d_gene: TRBD2; j_gene: TRBJ2-1; CDR3aa: CASSLTSGRVNEQFF; CDR3nt: TGTGCCAGCAGCCTAACTAGCGGGAGGGTTAATGAGCAGTTCTTC
abundance: NA; v_gene: TRBV6-2/TRBV6-3; d_gene: NA; j_gene: TRBJ2-7; CDR3aa: CASSNIPPPKRDF; CDR3nt: TGTGCCAGCAGTAATATCCCCCCTCCGAAGAGGGACTTC
abundance: NA; v_gene: TRBV29-1; d_gene: TRBD2; j_gene: TRBJ2-7; CDR3aa: CSVSPGLIYAEQYF; CDR3nt: TGCAGCGTTTCCCCGGGACTAATCTATGCCGAGCAGTACTTC
abundance: NA; v_gene: TRBV5-1; d_gene: TRBD2; j_gene: TRBJ2-1; CDR3aa: CASSLVAGVLDEQFF; CDR3nt: TGCGCCAGCAGCTTGGTGGCGGGGGTCTTGGATGAGCAGTTCTTC
abundance: NA; v_gene: TRBV27; d_gene: TRBD1; j_gene: TRBJ1-2; CDR3aa: CASSQTGDGYTF; CDR3nt: TGTGCCAGCAGTCAGACAGGGGACGGCTACACCTTC
abundance: NA; v_gene: TRBV6-1; d_gene: TRBD1; j_gene: TRBJ1-5; CDR3aa: CASSADRGRRYEPQHF; CDR3nt: TGTGCCAGCAGTGCAGACAGGGGAAGGAGATATGAGCCCCAGCATTTT
abundance: once; v_gene: TRBV5-4; d_gene: TRBD2; j_gene: TRBJ2-1; CDR3aa: CASSPRSSGIYNEQFF; CDR3nt: TGTGCCAGCAGCCCCCGGTCTAGCGGGATATACAATGAGCAGTTCTTC
abundance: NA; v_gene: TRBV7-9; d_gene: TRBD1; j_gene: TRBJ1-6; CDR3aa: CASSPTDRANSPLHF; CDR3nt: TGTGCCAGCAGCCCAACGGACAGGGCAAATTCACCCCTCCACTTT
abundance: NA; v_gene: TRBV24-1; d_gene: TRBD1; j_gene: TRBJ2-2; CDR3aa: CATSDSGTGNTGELFF; CDR3nt: TGTGCCACCAGTGATTCAGGGACAGGGAACACCGGGGAGCTGTTTTTT
abundance: NA; v_gene: TRBV27; d_gene: NA; j_gene: TRBJ1-1; CDR3aa: CASSGGDGEAFF; CDR3nt: TGTGCCAGCAGTGGGGGCGACGGAGAAGCTTTCTTT
abundance: NA; v_gene: TRBV4-2; d_gene: TRBD2; j_gene: TRBJ2-3; CDR3aa: CASSLASGGARGTDTQYF; CDR3nt: TGTGCCAGCAGCCTTGCTAGCGGGGGGGCCCGGGGCACAGATACGCAGTATTTT
abundance: NA; v_gene: TRBV19; d_gene: NA; j_gene: TRBJ2-7; CDR3aa: CASGQPYEQYF; CDR3nt: TGTGCCAGTGGCCAACCCTACGAGCAGTACTTC
abundance: NA; v_gene: TRBV28; d_gene: NA; j_gene: TRBJ1-1; CDR3aa: CASSFMDLNTEAFF; CDR3nt: TGTGCCAGCAGTTTTATGGACTTGAACACTGAAGCTTTCTTT
abundance: NA; v_gene: TRBV7-3; d_gene: TRBD2; j_gene: TRBJ2-1; CDR3aa: CASSPRGSGGASSYNEQFF; CDR3nt: TGTGCCAGCAGCCCCCGGGGCAGCGGGGGGGCGAGCTCCTACAATGAGCAGTTCTTC
abundance: NA; v_gene: TRBV7-3; d_gene: NA; j_gene: TRBJ2-7; CDR3aa: CASSLYAGYEQYF; CDR3nt: TGTGCCAGCAGCTTATACGCAGGCTACGAGCAGTACTTC
abundance: NA; v_gene: TRBV28; d_gene: TRBD1; j_gene: TRBJ1-2; CDR3aa: CASSITGGRRDYTF; CDR3nt: TGTGCCAGCAGTATTACAGGGGGTCGAAGAGACTACACCTTC
abundance: once; v_gene: TRBV27; d_gene: NA; j_gene: TRBJ2-1; CDR3aa: CASSRVGAEQFF; CDR3nt: TGTGCCAGCAGTCGCGTGGGGGCTGAGCAGTTCTTC
abundance: NA; v_gene: TRBV9; d_gene: NA; j_gene: TRBJ1-5; CDR3aa: CASSAGPQGQPQHF; CDR3nt: TGTGCCAGCAGCGCGGGCCCGCAGGGGCAGCCCCAGCATTTT
abundance: NA; v_gene: TRBV19; d_gene: NA; j_gene: TRBJ2-1; CDR3aa: CASRISWRRGNEQFF; CDR3nt: TGTGCCAGTAGGATCTCTTGGCGGAGGGGCAATGAGCAGTTCTTC
abundance: NA; v_gene: TRBV27; d_gene: NA; j_gene: TRBJ2-1; CDR3aa: CASSPQGSYNEQFF; CDR3nt: TGTGCCAGCAGTCCTCAGGGCTCCTACAATGAGCAGTTCTTC
abundance: NA; v_gene: TRBV24-1; d_gene: NA; j_gene: TRBJ1-5; CDR3aa: CATSDLGGLQPQHF; CDR3nt: TGTGCCACCAGTGATTTAGGGGGATTGCAGCCCCAGCATTTT
abundance: NA; v_gene: TRBV30; d_gene: TRBD1; j_gene: TRBJ1-2; CDR3aa: CAWSSGTGIYGYTF; CDR3nt: TGTGCCTGGAGTAGTGGGACAGGGATCTATGGCTACACCTTC
abundance: few; v_gene: TRBV30; d_gene: NA; j_gene: TRBJ1-5; CDR3aa: CAWSEQVASNQPQHF; CDR3nt: TGTGCCTGGAGTGAACAGGTGGCGAGCAATCAGCCCCAGCATTTT
abundance: NA; v_gene: TRBV5-1; d_gene: NA; j_gene: TRBJ1-6; CDR3aa: CASSLPGQNNSPLHF; CDR3nt: TGCGCCAGCAGCTTGCCAGGACAGAATAATTCACCCCTCCACTTT
abundance: NA; v_gene: TRBV19; d_gene: TRBD1; j_gene: TRBJ1-1; CDR3aa: CASRTGGYVTEAFF; CDR3nt: TGTGCCAGTAGGACAGGGGGCTACGTCACTGAAGCTTTCTTT
abundance: once; v_gene: TRBV5-1; d_gene: NA; j_gene: TRBJ2-1; CDR3aa: CASSTGTFLNEQFF; CDR3nt: TGCGCCAGCAGCACAGGGACCTTTTTAAATGAGCAGTTCTTC
abundance: NA; v_gene: TRBV14; d_gene: NA; j_gene: TRBJ2-2; CDR3aa: CASSHQITGNRELFF; CDR3nt: TGTGCCAGCAGCCACCAAATCACAGGGAACCGGGAGCTGTTTTTT
abundance: NA; v_gene: TRBV7-9; d_gene: NA; j_gene: TRBJ1-2; CDR3aa: CASSLVSRNYGYTF; CDR3nt: TGTGCCAGCAGCTTGGTTTCCAGGAACTATGGCTACACCTTC
abundance: NA; v_gene: TRBV6-2/TRBV6-3; d_gene: NA; j_gene: TRBJ1-2; CDR3aa: CASSYVTQGGYTF; CDR3nt: TGTGCCAGCAGTTACGTGACTCAGGGAGGCTACACCTTC
abundance: NA; v_gene: TRBV28; d_gene: TRBD1; j_gene: TRBJ2-5; CDR3aa: CASSYIGTGGVETQYF; CDR3nt: TGTGCCAGCAGTTATATAGGGACAGGGGGCGTGGAGACCCAGTACTTC
abundance: NA; v_gene: TRBV5-6; d_gene: NA; j_gene: TRBJ2-1; CDR3aa: CASSPPLDRDYNEQFF; CDR3nt: TGTGCCAGCAGCCCTCCTTTAGATCGGGACTACAATGAGCAGTTCTTC
abundance: NA; v_gene: TRBV7-2; d_gene: NA; j_gene: TRBJ1-1; CDR3aa: CASSLTPGTTNEAFF; CDR3nt: TGTGCCAGCAGCTTAACGCCAGGAACGACCAATGAAGCTTTCTTT
abundance: NA; v_gene: TRBV6-5; d_gene: NA; j_gene: TRBJ2-7; CDR3aa: CASRYKGPSHF; CDR3nt: TGTGCCAGCAGGTATAAGGGGCCGTCACACTTC
abundance: once; v_gene: TRBV19; d_gene: NA; j_gene: TRBJ1-4; CDR3aa: CASSIESQRNEKLFF; CDR3nt: TGTGCCAGTAGTATAGAATCCCAGCGGAATGAAAAACTGTTTTTT
abundance: NA; v_gene: TRBV7-8; d_gene: NA; j_gene: TRBJ2-1; CDR3aa: CASSLVHNSNEQFF; CDR3nt: TGTGCCAGCAGCTTAGTGCATAACAGCAATGAGCAGTTCTTC
abundance: NA; v_gene: TRBV7-8; d_gene: NA; j_gene: TRBJ2-1; CDR3aa: CASSFYSRRSNEQFF; CDR3nt: TGTGCCAGCAGCTTCTACTCCCGACGGAGTAATGAGCAGTTCTTC
abundance: NA; v_gene: TRBV7-2; d_gene: NA; j_gene: TRBJ1-1; CDR3aa: CASSFLGGNEAFF; CDR3nt: TGTGCCAGCAGCTTCCTAGGCGGAAATGAAGCTTTCTTT
abundance: NA; v_gene: TRBV6-5; d_gene: TRBD1; j_gene: TRBJ2-1; CDR3aa: CASRGTGTYNEQFF; CDR3nt: TGTGCCAGCAGAGGGACAGGGACCTACAATGAGCAGTTCTTC
abundance: NA; v_gene: TRBV12-3/TRBV12-4; d_gene: NA; j_gene: TRBJ1-5; CDR3aa: CASSYSARQPQHF; CDR3nt: TGTGCCAGCAGTTATTCAGCGCGGCAGCCCCAGCATTTT
abundance: NA; v_gene: TRBV4-1; d_gene: TRBD1; j_gene: TRBJ1-3; CDR3aa: CASRHTGGAGNTIYF; CDR3nt: TGCGCCAGCAGGCATACAGGGGGCGCCGGAAACACCATATATTTT
abundance: NA; v_gene: TRBV6-5; d_gene: NA; j_gene: TRBJ1-1; CDR3aa: CASSPEGVYTEAFF; CDR3nt: TGTGCCAGCAGTCCCGAGGGCGTATATACTGAAGCTTTCTTT
abundance: NA; v_gene: TRBV11-3; d_gene: NA; j_gene: TRBJ2-3; CDR3aa: CASSLRGLSTDTQYF; CDR3nt: TGTGCCAGCAGCCTGAGAGGACTGTCCACAGATACGCAGTATTTT
abundance: NA; v_gene: TRBV5-1; d_gene: NA; j_gene: TRBJ2-3; CDR3aa: CASSFSAGARTDTQYF; CDR3nt: TGCGCCAGCAGCTTCTCGGCGGGGGCCCGCACAGATACGCAGTATTTT
abundance: NA; v_gene: TRBV9; d_gene: NA; j_gene: TRBJ2-3; CDR3aa: CASSVELTSKPSTDTQYF; CDR3nt: TGTGCCAGCAGCGTAGAACTCACGAGTAAGCCGAGCACAGATACGCAGTATTTT
abundance: NA; v_gene: TRBV6-5; d_gene: TRBD1; j_gene: TRBJ2-5; CDR3aa: CASSSDRGETQYF; CDR3nt: TGTGCCAGCAGTTCGGACAGGGGAGAGACCCAGTACTTC
abundance: NA; v_gene: TRBV6-6; d_gene: TRBD1; j_gene: TRBJ1-1; CDR3aa: CASSYPGTGVTEAFF; CDR3nt: TGTGCCAGCAGTTATCCCGGGACAGGGGTTACTGAAGCTTTCTTT
abundance: NA; v_gene: TRBV10-1; d_gene: NA; j_gene: TRBJ2-1; CDR3aa: CASSGGSSYNEQFF; CDR3nt: TGCGCCAGCAGTGGGGGCAGCTCCTACAATGAGCAGTTCTTC
abundance: NA; v_gene: TRBV9; d_gene: TRBD2; j_gene: TRBJ2-7; CDR3aa: CASSVGASGSINEQYF; CDR3nt: TGTGCCAGCAGCGTAGGCGCTAGCGGGAGTATCAACGAGCAGTACTTC